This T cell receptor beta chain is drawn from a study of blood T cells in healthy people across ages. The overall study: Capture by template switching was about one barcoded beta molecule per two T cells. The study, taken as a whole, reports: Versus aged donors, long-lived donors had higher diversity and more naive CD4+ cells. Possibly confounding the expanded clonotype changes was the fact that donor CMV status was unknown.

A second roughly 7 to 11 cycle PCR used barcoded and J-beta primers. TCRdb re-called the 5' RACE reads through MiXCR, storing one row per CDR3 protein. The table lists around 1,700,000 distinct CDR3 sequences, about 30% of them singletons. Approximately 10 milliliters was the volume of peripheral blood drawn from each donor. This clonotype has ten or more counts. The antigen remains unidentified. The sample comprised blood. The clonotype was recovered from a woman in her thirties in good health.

The CDR3 spells CASSDRDGYGYTF. The DNA of the CDR3 is TGCGCCAGCAGTGACAGGGACGGCTATGGCTACACCTTC. This sequence joins TRBV10-2 and TRBJ1-2; D perhaps matches TRBD1 (5 bases). Per the germline V gene, CDR1 is WSHSY and CDR2 is SAAADI. The CDR3 covers 13 residues. Trimming cost V 3 bases and J 4 bases, with 9 bases left between them.